This T cell receptor (beta chain) was observed in a study of OX40 agonist ivuxolimab in advanced cancers. Overall study: Patients in dose escalation had liver, melanoma, kidney or head and neck cancers.

Produced via immunoSEQ multiplex PCR; TCRdb's table is partial and in-frame only. This table holds about 56,000 clones, roughly 91% found once. The germline V gene has CDR1 SGHNT and CDR2 YENEEA. V was trimmed by 1 base and J by 3 bases, leaving 9 bases between them. CDR3 length: 14 amino acids. With regard to this clone: Its antigen is undetermined.

Overall study results and limits: Patients with a partial response at 0.1-3.0 mg/kg had among the lowest clonal expansion.

This chain links TRBV11-3 with TRBJ1-1; no reliable D call. The sample in question was CD4+ or CD8+ T cells sorted from blood, obtained in a trial of the OX40 agonist ivuxolimab. The TCR sequence derives from an adult with an advanced solid tumor such as melanoma, head and neck, liver or kidney cancer. The CDR3 DNA is TGTGCCAGCAGCTTAGTTGGTTTCTACACTGAAGCTTTCTTT. It yields the protein CASSLVGFYTEAFF. Full variable domain (missing parts from reference TRBV11-3 and TRBJ1-1): EAGVVQSPRYKIIEKKQPVAFWCNPISGHNTLYWYLQNLGQGPELLIRYENEEAVDDSQLPKDRFSAERLKGVDSTLKIQPAELGDSAVYLCASSLVGFYTEAFFGQGTRLTVV.